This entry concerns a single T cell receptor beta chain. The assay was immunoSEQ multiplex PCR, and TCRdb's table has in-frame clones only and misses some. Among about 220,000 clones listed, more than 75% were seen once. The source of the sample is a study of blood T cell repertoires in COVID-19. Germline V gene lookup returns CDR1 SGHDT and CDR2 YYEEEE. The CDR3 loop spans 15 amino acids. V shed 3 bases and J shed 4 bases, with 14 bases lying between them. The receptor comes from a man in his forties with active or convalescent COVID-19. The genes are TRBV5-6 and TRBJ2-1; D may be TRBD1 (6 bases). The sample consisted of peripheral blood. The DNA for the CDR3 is TGTGCCAGCAGCTGGGGGCGGCCTTTTTACAATGAGCAGTTCTTC. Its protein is CASSWGRPFYNEQFF.